The clone carrying this T cell receptor beta chain has a handful of counts. MiXCR, applied by TCRdb to the 5' RACE reads, yields one record per CDR3 protein. This sample has tens of thousands of distinct CDR3 sequences, with over 7% found just once. The data were obtained in a study of chronic HIV infection and antiretroviral therapy. The germline V gene encodes CDR1 MNHEY and CDR2 SMNVEV (reference sequence). With 7 bases removed from V and 3 bases from J, the gap between germline ends came to 20 bases. The CDR3 is 16 amino acids. Sequenced input: peripheral blood. V is TRBV27 and J is TRBJ2-3; perhaps TRBD2 as D (6 bases). The source is an adult who had HIV and had not received antiretroviral therapy, or was an uninfected healthy control (not recorded which). The CDR3 region is CASTPGDSTSTDTQYF. Here the CDR3 DNA reads TGTGCCAGCACCCCCGGGGACTCAACTAGTACAGATACGCAGTATTTT.